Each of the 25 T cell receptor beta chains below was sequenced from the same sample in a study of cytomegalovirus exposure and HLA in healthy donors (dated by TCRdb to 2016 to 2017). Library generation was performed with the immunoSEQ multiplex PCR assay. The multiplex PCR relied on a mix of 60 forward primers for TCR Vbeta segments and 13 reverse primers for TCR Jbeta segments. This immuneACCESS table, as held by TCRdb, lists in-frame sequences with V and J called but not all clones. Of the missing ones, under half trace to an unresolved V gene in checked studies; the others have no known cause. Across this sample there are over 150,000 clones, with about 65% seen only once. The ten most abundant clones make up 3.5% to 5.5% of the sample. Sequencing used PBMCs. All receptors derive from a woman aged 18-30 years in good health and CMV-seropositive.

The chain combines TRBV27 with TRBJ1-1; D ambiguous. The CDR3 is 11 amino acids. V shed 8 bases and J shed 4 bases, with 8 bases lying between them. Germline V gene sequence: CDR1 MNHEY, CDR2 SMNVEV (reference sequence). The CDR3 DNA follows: TGTGCCAGCGGGTCGGGCACTGAAGCTTTCTTT. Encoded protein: CASGSGTEAFF.

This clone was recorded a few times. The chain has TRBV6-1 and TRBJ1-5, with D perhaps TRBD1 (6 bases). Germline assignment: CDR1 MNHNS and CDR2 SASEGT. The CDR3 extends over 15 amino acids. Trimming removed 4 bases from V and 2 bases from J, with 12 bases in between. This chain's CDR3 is CASSGYRAGNQPQHF. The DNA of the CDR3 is TGTGCCAGCAGTGGCTACAGGGCGGGCAATCAGCCCCAGCATTTT.

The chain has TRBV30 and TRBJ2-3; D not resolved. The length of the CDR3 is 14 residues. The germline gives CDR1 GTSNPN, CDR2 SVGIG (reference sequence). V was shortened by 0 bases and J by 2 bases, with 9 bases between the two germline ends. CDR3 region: CAWSVNQNTDTQYF. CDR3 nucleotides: TGTGCCTGGAGTGTAAACCAGAACACAGATACGCAGTATTTT.

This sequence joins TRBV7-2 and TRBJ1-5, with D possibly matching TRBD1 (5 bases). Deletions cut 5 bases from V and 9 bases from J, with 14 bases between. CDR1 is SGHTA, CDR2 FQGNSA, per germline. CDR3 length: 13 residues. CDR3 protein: CASSRGEFGPQHF. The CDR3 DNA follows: TGTGCCAGCAGCCGGGGGGAATTTGGGCCCCAGCATTTT.

The CDR3 sequence: CASSYSIIAGNTIYF. CDR3 in DNA: TGTGCCAGCAGTTACTCGATTATAGCTGGAAACACCATATATTTT. J is TRBJ1-3 and V is TRBV6-5; D call uncertain. Germline V CDR1 and CDR2: MNHEY, SVGAGI. The CDR3 is made up of 15 amino acids. Trimming took 0 bases from V and 2 from J, leaving 8 bases between them.

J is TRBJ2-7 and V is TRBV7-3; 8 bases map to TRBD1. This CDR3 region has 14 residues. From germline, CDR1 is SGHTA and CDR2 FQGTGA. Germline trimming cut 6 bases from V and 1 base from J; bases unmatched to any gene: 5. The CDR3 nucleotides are TGTGCCAGCAGTCCAGGGGGCGTTTCCTACGAGCAGTACTTC. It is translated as CASSPGGVSYEQYF.

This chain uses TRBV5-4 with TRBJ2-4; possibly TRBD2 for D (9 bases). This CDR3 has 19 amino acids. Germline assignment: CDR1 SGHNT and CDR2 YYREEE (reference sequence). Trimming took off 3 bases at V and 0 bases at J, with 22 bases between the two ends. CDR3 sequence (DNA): TGTGCCAGCAGCTCAGGGGGCGGGGGGGGAACTTTAGCCAAAAACATTCAGTACTTC. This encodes CASSSGGGGGTLAKNIQYF.

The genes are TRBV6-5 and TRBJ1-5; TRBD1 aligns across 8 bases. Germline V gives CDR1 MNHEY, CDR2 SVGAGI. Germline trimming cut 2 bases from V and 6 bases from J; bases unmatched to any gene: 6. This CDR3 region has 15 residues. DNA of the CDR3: TGTGCCAGCAGTTACGGCCAGGGGGCAGCTCAGCCCCAGCATTTT. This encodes CASSYGQGAAQPQHF.

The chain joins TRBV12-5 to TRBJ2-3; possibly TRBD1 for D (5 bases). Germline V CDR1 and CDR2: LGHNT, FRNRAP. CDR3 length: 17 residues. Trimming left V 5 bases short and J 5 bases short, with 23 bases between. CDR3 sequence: CASGPQHGAKLRDTQYF. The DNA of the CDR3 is TGTGCTAGTGGTCCCCAGCATGGGGCGAAGCTTCGAGATACGCAGTATTTT.

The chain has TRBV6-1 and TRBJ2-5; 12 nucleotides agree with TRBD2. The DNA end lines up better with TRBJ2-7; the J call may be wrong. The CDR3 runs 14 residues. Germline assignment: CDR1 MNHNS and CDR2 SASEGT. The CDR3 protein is CASSWTSGDYEQYF. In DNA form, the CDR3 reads TGTGCCAGCAGTTGGACTAGCGGGGATTACGAGCAGTACTTC.

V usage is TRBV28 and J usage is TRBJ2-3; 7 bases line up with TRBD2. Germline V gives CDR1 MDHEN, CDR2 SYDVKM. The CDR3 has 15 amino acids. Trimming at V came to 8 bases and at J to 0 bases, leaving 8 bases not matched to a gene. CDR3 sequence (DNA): TGTGCCAGCCCTAGCGGCCGATCTAGCACAGATACGCAGTATTTT. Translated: CASPSGRSSTDTQYF.

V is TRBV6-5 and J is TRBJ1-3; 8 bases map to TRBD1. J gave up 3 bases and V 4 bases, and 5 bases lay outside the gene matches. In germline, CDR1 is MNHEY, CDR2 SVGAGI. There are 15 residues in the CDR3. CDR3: CASSLGQAFGNTIYF. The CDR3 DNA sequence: TGTGCCAGCAGTTTGGGACAGGCCTTTGGAAACACCATATATTTT.

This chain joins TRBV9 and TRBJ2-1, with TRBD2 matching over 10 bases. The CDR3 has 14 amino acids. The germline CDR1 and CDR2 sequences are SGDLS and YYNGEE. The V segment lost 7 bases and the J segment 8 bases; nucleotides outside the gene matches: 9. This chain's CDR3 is CASAQGLASYEQFF. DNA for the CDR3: TGTGCCAGCGCCCAGGGACTAGCGAGTTATGAGCAGTTCTTC.

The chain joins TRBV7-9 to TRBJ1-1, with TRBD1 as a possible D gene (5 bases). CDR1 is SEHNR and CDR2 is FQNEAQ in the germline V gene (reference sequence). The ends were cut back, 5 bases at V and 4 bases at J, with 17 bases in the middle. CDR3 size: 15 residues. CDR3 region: CASSQDPGGSTEAFF. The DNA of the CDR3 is TGTGCCAGCAGCCAAGACCCGGGGGGTAGCACTGAAGCTTTCTTT.

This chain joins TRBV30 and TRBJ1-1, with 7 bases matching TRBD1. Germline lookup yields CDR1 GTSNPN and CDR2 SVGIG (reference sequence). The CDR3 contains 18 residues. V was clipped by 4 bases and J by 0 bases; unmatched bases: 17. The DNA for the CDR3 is TGTGCCTGGACCAAAGACAGGTTGAGGGGGCGTATGAACACTGAAGCTTTCTTT. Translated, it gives CAWTKDRLRGRMNTEAFF.

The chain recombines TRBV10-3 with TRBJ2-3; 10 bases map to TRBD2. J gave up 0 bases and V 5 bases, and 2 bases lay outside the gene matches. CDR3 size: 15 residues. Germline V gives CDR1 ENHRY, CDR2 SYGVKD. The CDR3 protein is CAISRTSGSTDTQYF. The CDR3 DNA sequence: TGTGCCATCAGTAGGACTAGCGGTAGCACAGATACGCAGTATTTT.

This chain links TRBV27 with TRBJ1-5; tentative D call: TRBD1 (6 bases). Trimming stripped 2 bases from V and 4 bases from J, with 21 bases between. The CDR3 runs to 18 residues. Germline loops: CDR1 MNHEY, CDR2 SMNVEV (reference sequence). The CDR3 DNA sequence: TGTGCCAGCAGTTTACGAGGAACCTGGACAGTAGAGAATCAGCCCCAGCATTTT. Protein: CASSLRGTWTVENQPQHF.

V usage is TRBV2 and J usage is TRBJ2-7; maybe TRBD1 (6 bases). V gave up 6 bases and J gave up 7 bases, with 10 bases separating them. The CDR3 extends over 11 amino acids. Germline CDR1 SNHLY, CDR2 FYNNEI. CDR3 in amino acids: CASSITGEQYF. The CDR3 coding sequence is TGTGCCAGCAGCATCACAGGGGAGCAGTACTTC.

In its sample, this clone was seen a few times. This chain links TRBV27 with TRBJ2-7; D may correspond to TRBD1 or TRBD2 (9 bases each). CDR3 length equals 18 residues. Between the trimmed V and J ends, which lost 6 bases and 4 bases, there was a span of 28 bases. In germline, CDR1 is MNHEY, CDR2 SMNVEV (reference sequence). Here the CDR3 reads CASRSGTGYAGGPYEQYF. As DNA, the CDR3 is TGTGCCAGCAGGTCTGGGACAGGGTATGCGGGAGGGCCTTACGAGCAGTACTTC.

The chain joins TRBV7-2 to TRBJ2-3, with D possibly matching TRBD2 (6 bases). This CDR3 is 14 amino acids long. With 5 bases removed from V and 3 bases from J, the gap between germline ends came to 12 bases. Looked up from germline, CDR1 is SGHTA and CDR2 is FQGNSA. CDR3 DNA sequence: TGTGCCAGCAGCCCGGGGGTGGGGACAGATACGCAGTATTTT. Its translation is CASSPGVGTDTQYF.

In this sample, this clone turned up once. The CDR3, as DNA: TGTGCCAGCAGCTTAAGAGGGCTCGGCACTGAAGCTTTCTTT. This codes for CASSLRGLGTEAFF. This sequence joins TRBV11-1 and TRBJ1-1; D is unresolved. V was trimmed by 2 bases and J by 4 bases, leaving 11 bases between them. The CDR3 contains 14 residues. Germline CDR1 and CDR2: SGHAT and FQDESV (reference sequence).

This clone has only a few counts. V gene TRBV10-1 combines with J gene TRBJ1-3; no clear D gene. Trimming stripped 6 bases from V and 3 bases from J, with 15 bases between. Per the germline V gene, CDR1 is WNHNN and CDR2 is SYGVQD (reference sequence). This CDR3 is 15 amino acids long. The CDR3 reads CASRRNPGFGNTIYF. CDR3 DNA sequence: TGCGCCAGCAGGAGAAATCCGGGATTTGGAAACACCATATATTTT.

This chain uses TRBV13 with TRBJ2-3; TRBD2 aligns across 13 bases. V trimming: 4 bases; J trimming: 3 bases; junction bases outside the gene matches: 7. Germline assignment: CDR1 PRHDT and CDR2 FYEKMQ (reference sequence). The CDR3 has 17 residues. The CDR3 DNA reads TGTGCCAGCAGCTCGGGGACTAGCGGGGACAAAACAGATACGCAGTATTTT. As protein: CASSSGTSGDKTDTQYF.

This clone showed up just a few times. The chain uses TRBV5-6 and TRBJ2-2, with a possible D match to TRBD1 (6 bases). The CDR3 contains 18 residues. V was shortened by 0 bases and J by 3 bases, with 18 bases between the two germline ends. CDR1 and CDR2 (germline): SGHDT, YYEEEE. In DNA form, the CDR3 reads TGTGCCAGCAGCTTGGATCAGGGGTCCCACCAATACACCGGGGAGCTGTTTTTT. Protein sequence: CASSLDQGSHQYTGELFF.

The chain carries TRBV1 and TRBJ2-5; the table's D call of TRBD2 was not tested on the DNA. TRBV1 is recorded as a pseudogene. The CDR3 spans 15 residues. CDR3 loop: CTSRRTGLGVETQYF. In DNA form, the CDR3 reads TGCACCAGCAGGAGGACGGGACTAGGGGTGGAGACCCAGTACTTC.